The sample holds a few counts of the clone carrying this T cell receptor (beta chain). Its antigen is as yet unknown. The sample comes from a study of T-cell memory formation after mild COVID-19. For the study at large: TCR clusters were mostly donor specific. General study points: From day 15 to 85, contracting clones were balanced between CD4 and CD8, whereas later expanders leaned toward CD4+. Confirmation was lacking for SARS-CoV-2 specificity of second-wave clones that peaked on day 37. CD4+ contracting clones lay mainly in CM and EM, CD8+ ones in EMRA.

TCRdb analysed the 5' RACE reads with MiXCR anew, one entry per CDR3 protein. This sample yields 300,000 to 400,000 distinct CDR3 sequences, of which roughly 13% are seen a single time; around a fifth belongs to the top ten. This CDR3 comprises 15 residues. Looked up from germline, CDR1 is SGDLS and CDR2 is YYNGEE. V was shortened by 0 bases and J by 6 bases, with 14 bases between the two germline ends. The rearrangement joins TRBV9 to TRBJ2-3; D unresolved. Sequenced: PBMCs or a T cell subset sorted from them (not recorded which). This TCR was recovered from a man aged 18 to 29 who had mild COVID-19 (a few samples of this study predate the infection). Cell type and time point are not known. The CDR3 loop is CASSVATSSVDTQYF. The CDR3 nucleotides are TGTGCCAGCAGCGTAGCTACCAGTTCAGTGGATACGCAGTATTTT. Complete variable domain (other parts from reference TRBV9 and TRBJ2-3): DSGVTQTPKHLITATGQRVTLRCSPRSGDLSVYWYQQSLDQGLQFLIQYYNGEERAKGNILERFSAQQFPDLHSELNLSSLELGDSALYFCASSVATSSVDTQYFGPGTRLTVL.